The 18 T cell receptor beta chains below all came from one sample that was sequenced in a study of blood T cell repertoires in COVID-19. Libraries were prepared by immunoSEQ multiplex PCR; TCRdb keeps only in-frame clonotypes and omits some of them. The sample includes more than 400,000 clones, about nine tenths of them seen just once. The sequenced sample consisted of PBMCs or T cells enriched from blood (not recorded which). The receptors come from a young woman who had recovered from COVID-19.

The chain links TRBV5-4 to TRBJ2-5; 12 nucleotides line up with TRBD2. This CDR3 has 16 amino acids. In germline, CDR1 is SGHNT, CDR2 YYREEE (reference sequence). V lost 1 base to trimming and J lost 4 bases; unmatched junction nucleotides: 5. The CDR3 bases are TGTGCCAGCAGCTTGCCTAGCGGGGGGGCCGGAGAGACCCAGTACTTC. The encoded protein is CASSLPSGGAGETQYF.

V and J are TRBV3-1 (or the pseudogene TRBV3-2) and TRBJ2-5; 12 nucleotides align to TRBD2. This CDR3 spans 17 amino acids. Trimming removed 4 bases from V and 2 bases from J; junction bases left unmatched: 8. Per the germline V gene, CDR1 is LGHDT and CDR2 is YNNKEL (reference sequence). The CDR3 nucleotides read TGTGCCAGCAGCCGTCATTCGACTAGCGGGGGACAAGAGACCCAGTACTTC. This sequence encodes CASSRHSTSGGQETQYF.

The chain couples TRBV2 to TRBJ1-6; D is uncertain. This CDR3 comprises 14 residues. Germline values: CDR1 SNHLY, CDR2 FYNNEI. Trimming took off 0 bases at V and 10 bases at J, with 10 bases between the two ends. The CDR3 region is CASSEANRGSPLHF. The DNA of the CDR3 is TGTGCCAGCAGTGAAGCGAATCGGGGATCACCCCTCCACTTT.

This chain joins TRBV11-2 and TRBJ2-5, with D possibly being TRBD1 (5 bases). CDR3 length equals 15 residues. Germline lookup yields CDR1 SGHAT and CDR2 FQNNGV. Trimming shortened V by 1 base and J by 3 bases, and 12 bases separated the two germline ends. CDR3 coding DNA: TGTGCCAGCAGCTTAGGGGGCGCTTGGGAAGAGACCCAGTACTTC. Its translation: CASSLGGAWEETQYF.

The chain employs TRBV4-1 and TRBJ2-3; 15 bases agree with TRBD2. The CDR3 totals 18 residues. The trim removed 6 bases at V and 1 base at J, leaving 8 bases unmatched. Germline V lookup: CDR1 MGHRA, CDR2 YSYEKL. In DNA, the CDR3 is TGCGCCAGCAGTCGGGCTGGACTAGCGGGGGGGGGCACAGATACGCAGTATTTT. It encodes CASSRAGLAGGGTDTQYF.

The chain is built from TRBV11-1 and TRBJ2-1; 7 bases fit TRBD1. Germline CDR1 reads SGHAT; CDR2 reads FQDESV (reference sequence). The CDR3 totals 14 residues. V was clipped by 5 bases and J by 6 bases; unmatched bases: 7. In nucleotides, the CDR3 is TGTGCCAGCAGCCGGACAGGCACGGTCAATGAGCAGTTCTTC. Encoded protein: CASSRTGTVNEQFF.

This clone is a singleton in its sample. The rearrangement joins TRBV11-1 to TRBJ2-2, with 9 positions matching TRBD2. CDR1 and CDR2 (germline): SGHAT, FQDESV (reference sequence). The ends lost 5 bases at V and 5 bases at J; junction bases unmatched: 9. This CDR3 comprises 16 residues. CDR3 sequence: CASSPLAGGGTGELFF. The CDR3 DNA is TGTGCCAGCAGCCCCCTGGCGGGGGGGGGAACCGGGGAGCTGTTTTTT.

The rearrangement uses TRBV5-5 and TRBJ1-1, with D uncertain. CDR3 length: 14 residues. CDR1 SGHKS and CDR2 YYEKEE come from the germline V gene (reference sequence). V was pared by 0 bases and J by 2 bases, with 8 bases between. The CDR3 nucleotides are TGTGCCAGCAGCTTGGGAGCGCTTAACACTGAAGCTTTCTTT. As protein: CASSLGALNTEAFF. Looking up the rest from reference TRBV5-5 and TRBJ1-1 gives the full variable domain: DAGVTQSPTHLIKTRGQQVTLRCSPISGHKSVSWYQQVLGQGPQFIFQYYEKEERGRGNFPDRFSARQFPNYSSELNVNALLLGDSALYLCASSLGALNTEAFFGQGTRLTVV.

The chain couples TRBV11-2 to TRBJ2-1, with D maybe TRBD1 (5 bases). Trimming shortened V by 5 bases and J by 4 bases, and 18 bases separated the two germline ends. The CDR3 length is 16 residues. Germline V gene lookup returns CDR1 SGHAT and CDR2 FQNNGV. CDR3 in amino acids: CASSQSAGWLYNEQFF. The CDR3 bases are TGTGCCAGCAGCCAATCAGCAGGGTGGTTATACAATGAGCAGTTCTTC.

CDR3 in DNA: TGTGCCAGCAGCCAAGAAAGGGTGGGACTTTTAGCTAACTATGGCTACACCTTC. Residues: CASSQERVGLLANYGYTF. The rearrangement joins TRBV3-1 (or the pseudogene TRBV3-2) to TRBJ1-2; D is perhaps TRBD1 (5 bases). Per the germline V gene, CDR1 is LGHDT and CDR2 is YNNKEL (reference sequence). The CDR3 is 18 amino acids. V was pared by 0 bases and J by 0 bases, with 17 bases between.

The V call is TRBV5-1, the J call TRBJ2-7, with 11 bases that match TRBD2. The germline V gene has CDR1 SGHRS and CDR2 YFSETQ. CDR3 length equals 16 residues. V was pared by 4 bases and J by 6 bases, with 12 bases of the junction left unmatched. The chain's CDR3 is CASSARDSGGAGEQYF. The CDR3 DNA reads as TGCGCCAGCAGCGCCCGGGATAGCGGGGGGGCCGGCGAGCAGTACTTC.

J is TRBJ1-2 and V is TRBV2; 7 bases align to TRBD1. Per germline, CDR1 SNHLY and CDR2 FYNNEI. V shed 5 bases, J shed 8 bases, and the junction held 5 bases outside the gene matches. The CDR3 consists of 12 residues. CDR3 in amino acids: CASSLQGRGYTF. For the CDR3, the DNA is TGTGCCAGCAGTCTACAGGGGCGCGGCTACACCTTC.

The chain links TRBV5-8 to TRBJ1-2, with TRBD1 as a possible D gene (5 bases). The CDR3 runs to 14 residues. V lost 0 bases to trimming and J lost 8 bases, with 14 bases between them. CDR1 is SGHTS and CDR2 is YDEGEE in the germline V gene. CDR3 in DNA: TGTGCCAGCAGCTTGGCCCGGGGACTGTGGGGCTACACCTTC. Protein: CASSLARGLWGYTF. Using reference TRBV5-8 and TRBJ1-2 for the parts outside the CDR3, the full variable domain is EAGVTQSPTHLIKTRGQQATLRCSPISGHTSVYWYQQALGLGLQFLLWYDEGEERNRGNFPPRFSGRQFPNYSSELNVNALELEDSALYLCASSLARGLWGYTFGSGTRLTVV.

V and J are TRBV4-1 and TRBJ2-7, with 11 bases identical to TRBD1. In germline, CDR1 is MGHRA, CDR2 YSYEKL. V was clipped by 2 bases and J by 6 bases; unmatched bases: 6. The CDR3 is made up of 15 amino acids. The CDR3: CASSQHTDRGREQYF. DNA for the CDR3: TGCGCCAGCAGCCAACATACGGACAGGGGGCGCGAGCAGTACTTC.

This chain uses TRBV5-1 with TRBJ1-6, with 9 bases aligning to TRBD1. After removal of 3 bases from V and 9 bases from J, the junction contained 10 bases not matched to a gene. CDR3 length: 16 residues. In germline, CDR1 is SGHRS, CDR2 YFSETQ. CDR3 loop: CASSSSPGQGPSPLHF. Here the CDR3 DNA reads TGCGCCAGCAGCTCCTCACCGGGACAGGGTCCTTCACCCCTCCACTTT.

The rearrangement joins TRBV5-1 to TRBJ1-2, with 7 bases aligning to TRBD1. Germline V gives CDR1 SGHRS, CDR2 YFSETQ. The CDR3 runs to 15 residues. Losses at the gene ends were 4 bases for V and 0 bases for J; bases not matched to a gene: 6. CDR3 DNA sequence: TGCGCCAGCAGCACCCGACAGGGAGCTAACTATGGCTACACCTTC. This sequence encodes CASSTRQGANYGYTF. Full variable domain (remainder filled in from reference TRBV5-1 and TRBJ1-2): KAGVTQTPRYLIKTRGQQVTLSCSPISGHRSVSWYQQTPGQGLQFLFEYFSETQRNKGNFPGRFSGRQFSNSRSEMNVSTLELGDSALYLCASSTRQGANYGYTFGSGTRLTVV.

The chain couples TRBV11-2 to TRBJ2-7; 7 bases match TRBD2. The length of the CDR3 is 12 residues. Germline V gene lookup returns CDR1 SGHAT and CDR2 FQNNGV. V was clipped by 3 bases and J by 7 bases; unmatched bases: 3. The CDR3 DNA is TGTGCCAGCAGCTTCGGGGGGAGGGAGCAGTACTTC. This sequence encodes CASSFGGREQYF.

The chain is built from TRBV7-9 and TRBJ1-4, with TRBD1 matching 8 bases. The V and J ends lost 5 bases and 5 bases, in that order; junction bases with no gene match: 7. Per the germline V gene, CDR1 is SEHNR and CDR2 is FQNEAQ (reference sequence). The CDR3 is made up of 15 amino acids. Written as DNA, the CDR3 is TGTGCCAGCAGCACCGCCGACAGGGGAAATGAAAAACTGTTTTTT. Protein sequence: CASSTADRGNEKLFF.